What follows are 4 T cell receptor beta chains derived from one specimen sequenced in a study of Ad26.COV2.S vaccination and SARS-CoV-2 variants. Treatment of the sample: over 15 received Ad26.COV2.S at low or high dose, single or two shots; about 5 received placebo; per-sample allocation not given. Sampling was performed 63 days after the first vaccine or placebo injection. The protocol was immunoSEQ multiplex PCR, while the TCRdb copy is restricted to in-frame clones and leaves out a portion. The repertoire has about 370,000 clones, about nine tenths of them found once; the top ten carry 1.9%. The sequencing used peripheral blood, collected in a trial of Ad26.COV2.S vaccine versus placebo. The receptors derive from a person between 18 and 65 years old who received the Ad26.COV2.S COVID-19 vaccine or a placebo.

The chain uses TRBV5-6 and TRBJ2-1; TRBD2 might be the D (5 bases). Trimming took 6 bases from V and 5 from J, leaving 18 bases between them. The CDR3 contains 15 residues. CDR1 is SGHDT and CDR2 is YYEEEE in the germline V gene. CDR3 sequence (DNA): TGTGCCAGCACCCCATTCTCGTCCGGGAACAATGAGCAGTTCTTC. Its protein is CASTPFSSGNNEQFF.

The count of this clone is one. This chain joins TRBV19 and TRBJ1-4; TRBD1 matches at 7 bases. The germline V gene encodes CDR1 LNHDA and CDR2 SQIVND (reference sequence). The CDR3 covers 14 residues. V lost 4 bases and J lost 6; bases outside the gene matches: 5. The CDR3 reads CASSTQGQDEKLFF. CDR3 sequence (DNA): TGTGCCAGTAGTACCCAAGGACAGGATGAAAAACTGTTTTTT.

The V gene is TRBV4-1, the J gene TRBJ1-1; TRBD1 agrees at 10 bases. The germline CDR1 and CDR2 sequences are MGHRA and YSYEKL. The CDR3 consists of 15 residues. The ends lost 5 bases at V and 7 bases at J; junction bases unmatched: 10. This CDR3 is CASSASGTGAREAFF. In DNA, the CDR3 is TGCGCCAGCAGCGCCTCCGGGACAGGGGCCCGTGAAGCTTTCTTT.

V gene TRBV18 combines with J gene TRBJ1-1, with D possibly being TRBD1 (5 bases). Germline assignment: CDR1 KGHSH and CDR2 LQKENI. The CDR3 has 14 residues. The V gene lost 6 bases and the J gene lost 5 bases, with 16 bases spanning the gap. CDR3 protein: CASSPAGGRTEAFF. CDR3 DNA sequence: TGTGCCAGCTCGCCGGCCGGGGGGAGGACTGAAGCTTTCTTT.